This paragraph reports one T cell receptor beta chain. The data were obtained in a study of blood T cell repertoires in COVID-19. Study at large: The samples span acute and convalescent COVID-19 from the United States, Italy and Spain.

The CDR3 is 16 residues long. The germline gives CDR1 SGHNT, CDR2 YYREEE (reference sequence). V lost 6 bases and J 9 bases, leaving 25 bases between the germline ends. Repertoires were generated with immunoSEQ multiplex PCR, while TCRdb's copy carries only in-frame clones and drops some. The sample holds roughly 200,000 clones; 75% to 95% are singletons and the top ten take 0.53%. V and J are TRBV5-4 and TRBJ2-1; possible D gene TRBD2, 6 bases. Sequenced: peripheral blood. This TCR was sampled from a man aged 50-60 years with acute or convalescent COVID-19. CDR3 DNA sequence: TGTGCCAGCACCGCCGGTACTAGCCAGACACCAACTGAGCAGTTCTTC. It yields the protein CASTAGTSQTPTEQFF.